This TCR beta chain was obtained from a study of T cell responses to AZD1222 COVID-19 vaccine. Broader study findings: The repertoires were collected only after the peak T cell response.

On this clone itself: The antigen remains unidentified.

Assay: immunoSEQ multiplex PCR; the TCRdb copy retains only in-frame clones and omits some. Among about 150,000 clones, 80% to 90% were seen once, and the ten largest hold roughly 4.7%. CDR3 length equals 12 residues. Germline V gene lookup returns CDR1 MNHEY and CDR2 SVGEGT. Trimming cost V 5 bases and J 7 bases, with 11 bases left between them. The clonotype was recovered from an adult in good health. The material was peripheral blood, obtained on day 0 of AZD1222 vaccination. V is TRBV6-2 or TRBV6-3 and J is TRBJ1-1, with D uncertain. This chain's CDR3 is CASSRRTIEAFF. CDR3 coding DNA: TGTGCCAGCAGTAGGCGGACGATTGAAGCTTTCTTT.